The sequence of this TCR beta chain was determined in a study of T-cell reconstitution after alpha-beta-depleted transplantation in children. Study-level results: One year after transplant, T-cell counts and diversity came mostly from newly produced T cells. Certain patients had high TCRbeta diversity at day 60, and it came from recipient T cells and thymic progenitors that survived.

Preparing the TCRbeta library involved the use of unique molecular identifiers. TCRdb ran MiXCR on the PCR reads and lists one entry per CDR3 protein. Of 750,000 to 950,000 distinct CDR3 sequences listed, approximately 15% are singletons. This clonotype has a count of ten or more. Its matching antigen is unknown. The V end lost 3 bases, the J end lost 3 bases, and 5 bases lay between the germline ends. The germline gives CDR1 SQVTM, CDR2 ANQGSEA. CDR3 length: 12 residues. V usage is TRBV29-1 and J usage is TRBJ2-2; the D is unclear. Source: PBMCs, mostly from graft donor cells, taken 360 days after TCRalphabeta/CD19-depleted stem cell transplant. The source of this sequence is a male patient aged 5 to 17 who had a stem cell transplant for acute lymphoblastic leukemia, so the T cells may come from the graft donor. CDR3 residues: CSVESHTGELFF. CDR3 nucleotide sequence: TGCAGCGTTGAGTCTCACACCGGGGAGCTGTTTTTT.